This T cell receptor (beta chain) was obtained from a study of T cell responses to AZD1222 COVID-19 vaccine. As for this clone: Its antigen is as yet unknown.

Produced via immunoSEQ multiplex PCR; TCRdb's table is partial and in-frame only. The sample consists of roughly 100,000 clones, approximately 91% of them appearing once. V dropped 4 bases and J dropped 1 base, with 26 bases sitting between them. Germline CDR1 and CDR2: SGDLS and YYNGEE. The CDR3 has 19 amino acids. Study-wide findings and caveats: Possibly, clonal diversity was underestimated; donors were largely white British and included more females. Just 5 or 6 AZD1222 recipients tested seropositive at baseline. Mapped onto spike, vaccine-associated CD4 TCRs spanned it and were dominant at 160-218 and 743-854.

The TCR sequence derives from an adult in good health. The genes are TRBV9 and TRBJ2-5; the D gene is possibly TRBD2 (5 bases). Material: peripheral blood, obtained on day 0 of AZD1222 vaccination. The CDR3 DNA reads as TGTGCCAGCAGCTACAATAGGGCCTTGGCGGCGAGGGCCCAAGAGACCCAGTACTTC. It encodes CASSYNRALAARAQETQYF.